This TCR beta chain derives from a study of shared clonotypes between healthy human individuals. Study-wide points: Incomplete sequencing of sorted subsets was indicated by rarefaction despite large depth.

About this clone itself: Its antigen is not known.

Using 200 ng DNA, approximately 30,000 T cell genomes, the sorted-subset replicate PCRs were run. In the original processing: ImmunoSEQ output held junction-only sequences without quality scores, so filtering differed. Assay used: immunoSEQ multiplex PCR; TCRdb lists only in-frame clones, some missing. Clone size and V and J calls were adopted from that table, with D and trimming inferred from the DNA. Of fewer than 3 million clones listed, roughly 90% were seen once; the top ten hold 0.37%. The CDR3 spans 15 residues. V was pared by 5 bases and J by 4 bases, with 9 bases of the junction left unmatched. Germline values: CDR1 MNHEY, CDR2 SMNVEV (reference sequence).

The chain carries TRBV27 and TRBJ2-7, with 9 bases fitting TRBD2. The receptor's source is a man aged 18 to 29 in good health. Some clones in this sample may be carry-over from other donors' samples. The specimen was naive CD4+ T cells from PBMCs. Subset: CD45RA+ positively selected. The CDR3 coding sequence is TGTGCCAGCAGTCCCAGAGCGGGAGGCAGATACGAGCAGTACTTC. Translation gives CASSPRAGGRYEQYF.